A single sample is the source of the 5 T cell receptor beta chains below, sequenced in a study of CD8 T cells in Susac syndrome. RNA totalling about 0.5 to 1 ug underwent reverse transcription with random hexamers. One entry per CDR3 protein, called by TCRdb with MiXCR from the immunoSEQ multiplex PCR reads. The sample includes about 160,000 distinct CDR3 sequences, around 92% of them seen just once. Input material: CD4+ T cells from PBMCs. Source of these receptors: a human donor in good health.

The chain carries TRBV20-1 and TRBJ1-5; weak D call: TRBD1 (6 bases). The CDR3 contains 16 residues. Looked up from germline, CDR1 is DFQATT and CDR2 is SNEGSKA (reference sequence). Between the trimmed V and J ends, which lost 0 bases and 6 bases, there was a span of 18 bases. CDR3 in DNA: TGCAGTGCTAGAGATCGGCGTTTGGGGGCTCCTCAGCCCCAGCATTTT. Translating gives CSARDRRLGAPQPQHF.

This chain connects TRBV7-9 to TRBJ2-3; D possibly matches TRBD1 or TRBD2 (6 bases each). CDR3 length equals 15 residues. Germline CDR1 is SEHNR and CDR2 is FQNEAQ (reference sequence). The ends were cut back, 2 bases at V and 5 bases at J, with 14 bases in the middle. The CDR3 region has the DNA TGTGCCAGCAGCTTACTCCGGGGGCAGGGAGATACGCAGTATTTT. It translates to CASSLLRGQGDTQYF.

The V call is TRBV7-3, the J call TRBJ2-7; 11 bases are shared with TRBD1. Unmatched junction bases numbered 8, after V lost 5 bases and J lost 5 bases. The CDR3 totals 15 residues. Per germline, CDR1 SGHTA and CDR2 FQGTGA. The CDR3 DNA reads TGTGCCAGCAGCCCGAGGACAGGGGGCATCGACGAGCAGTACTTC. Residues: CASSPRTGGIDEQYF. Looking up the rest from reference TRBV7-3 and TRBJ2-7 gives the full variable domain: GAGVSQTPSNKVTEKGKYVELRCDPISGHTALYWYRQSLGQGPEFLIYFQGTGAADDSGLPNDRFFAVRPEGSVSTLKIQRTERGDSAVYLCASSPRTGGIDEQYFGPGTRLTVT.

The chain couples TRBV6-6 to TRBJ2-7; 10 bases align to TRBD1. Germline V CDR1 and CDR2: MNHNY, SVGAGI (reference sequence). The CDR3 totals 13 residues. V gave up 7 bases and J gave up 6 bases; unmatched junction bases: 6. The CDR3 region is CASTIGQGGEQYF. The CDR3 DNA sequence: TGTGCCAGCACTATAGGACAGGGGGGCGAGCAGTACTTC.

The CDR3: CSASEGAVVQPQHF. The CDR3 nucleotides are TGCAGTGCTAGTGAAGGGGCAGTGGTTCAGCCCCAGCATTTT. This chain links TRBV20-1 with TRBJ1-5, with D possibly TRBD1 on 5 matching bases. The CDR3 spans 14 residues. Germline values: CDR1 DFQATT, CDR2 SNEGSKA (reference sequence). V was trimmed by 3 bases and J by 6 bases, leaving 15 bases between them.